These 3 T cell receptor beta chains originate from one sample sequenced in a study of blood T cell repertoires in COVID-19. Here immunoSEQ multiplex PCR was the method, and the copy in TCRdb shows in-frame clones only, minus some. The data contain 130,000 to 150,000 clones, roughly 87% of them seen just once; the ten biggest clones take up less than 0.95%. Source material: peripheral blood. The receptors derive from a woman in her 50s with acute or convalescent COVID-19.

This sequence joins TRBV15 and TRBJ1-3, with 9 bases identical to TRBD1. This CDR3 has 21 residues. With V trimmed by 8 bases and J by 0 bases, 23 bases remained unmatched. The germline gives CDR1 LNHNV, CDR2 YYDKDF (reference sequence). CDR3 sequence: CATCHPTGTGIGDSSGNTIYF. The DNA for the CDR3 is TGTGCCACCTGCCACCCAACCGGGACAGGGATAGGGGATAGCTCTGGAAACACCATATATTTT.

This sequence joins TRBV7-9 and TRBJ2-7, with TRBD1 identical over 7 bases. CDR1 and CDR2 (germline): SEHNR, FQNEAQ (reference sequence). The CDR3 is made up of 17 amino acids. Germline trimming cut 4 bases from V and 2 bases from J; bases unmatched to any gene: 14. CDR3 nucleotide sequence: TGTGCCAGCAGCTCGATCGATAGGACAGGAGAACCCTACGAGCAGTACTTC. Its translation is CASSSIDRTGEPYEQYF.

The CDR3 here is CASSLSGTGDTEAFF. The CDR3 DNA sequence: TGCGCCAGCAGCCTCTCCGGGACGGGGGACACTGAAGCTTTCTTT. J is TRBJ1-1 and V is TRBV5-1; weak D call: TRBD1 (5 bases). Germline values: CDR1 SGHRS, CDR2 YFSETQ. The V gene lost 4 bases and the J gene lost 3 bases, with 16 bases spanning the gap. The CDR3 runs to 15 residues.